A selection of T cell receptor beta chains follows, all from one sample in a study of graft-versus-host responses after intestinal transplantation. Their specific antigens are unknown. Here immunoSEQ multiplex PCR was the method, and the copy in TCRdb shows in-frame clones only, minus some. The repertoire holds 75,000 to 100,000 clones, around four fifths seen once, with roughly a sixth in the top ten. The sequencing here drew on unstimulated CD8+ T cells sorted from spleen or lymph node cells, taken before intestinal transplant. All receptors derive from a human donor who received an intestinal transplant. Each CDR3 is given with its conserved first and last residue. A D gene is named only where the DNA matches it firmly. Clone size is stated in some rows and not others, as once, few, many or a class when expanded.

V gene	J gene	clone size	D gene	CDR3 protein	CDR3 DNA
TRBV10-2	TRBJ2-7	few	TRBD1	CASSGVGTGAYEQYF	TGCGCCAGCAGTGGGGTTGGGACAGGGGCCTACGAGCAGTACTTC
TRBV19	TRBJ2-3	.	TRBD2	CASSMGGTSGQYF	TGTGCCAGTAGTATGGGGGGGACTAGCGGGCAGTATTTT
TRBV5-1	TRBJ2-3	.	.	CASSGRSSDTQYF	TGCGCCAGCTCCGGACGATCCTCAGATACGCAGTATTTT
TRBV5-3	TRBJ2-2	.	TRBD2	CARSLEKSGTDTGELFF	TGTGCCAGAAGCTTGGAAAAGAGCGGGACCGACACCGGGGAGCTGTTTTTT
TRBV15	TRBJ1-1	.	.	CATSRDRYEPGAEAFF	TGTGCCACCAGCAGAGACCGATACGAACCGGGGGCTGAAGCTTTCTTT
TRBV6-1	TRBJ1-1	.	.	CASSEVPGAEAFF	TGTGCCAGCAGTGAAGTCCCGGGTGCTGAAGCTTTCTTT
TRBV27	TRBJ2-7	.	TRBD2	CASSIRLAPGEQYF	TGTGCCAGCAGTATCCGACTAGCTCCGGGGGAGCAGTACTTC
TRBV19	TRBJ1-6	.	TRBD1	CASSLGQGNSPLHF	TGTGCCAGTAGTCTGGGACAGGGTAATTCACCCCTCCACTTT
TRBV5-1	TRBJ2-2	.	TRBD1	CASSLVQGATGELFF	TGCGCCAGCAGCTTGGTCCAGGGGGCGACCGGGGAGCTGTTTTTT
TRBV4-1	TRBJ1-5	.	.	CASSSLWKDRRNQPQHF	TGCGCCAGCAGCTCGCTTTGGAAGGACCGCCGAAATCAGCCCCAGCATTTT
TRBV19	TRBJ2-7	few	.	CASSPSSGYEQYF	TGTGCCAGTAGCCCTTCGAGTGGTTACGAGCAGTACTTC
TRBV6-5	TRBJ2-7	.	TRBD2	CASKGGVSSYEQYF	TGTGCCAGCAAGGGAGGGGTGAGCTCCTACGAGCAGTACTTC
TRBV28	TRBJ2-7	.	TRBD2	CASSPGLAGGPWYSHEQYF	TGTGCCAGCAGTCCCGGACTAGCGGGAGGACCCTGGTATAGTCACGAGCAGTACTTC
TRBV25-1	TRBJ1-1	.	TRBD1	CASSEIAGTEMNTEAFF	TGTGCCAGCAGTGAGATCGCCGGGACAGAGATGAACACTGAAGCTTTCTTT
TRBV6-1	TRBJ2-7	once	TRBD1	CASSEGDRGLYEQYF	TGTGCCAGCAGTGAGGGGGACAGGGGGCTCTACGAGCAGTACTTC
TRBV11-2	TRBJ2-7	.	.	CASSLVGTHYEQYF	TGTGCCAGCAGCTTAGTGGGGACACACTACGAGCAGTACTTC
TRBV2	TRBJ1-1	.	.	CASTQGPTNTEAFF	TGTGCCAGCACCCAAGGACCGACGAACACTGAAGCTTTCTTT
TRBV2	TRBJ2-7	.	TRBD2	CASRASGAAYEQYF	TGTGCCAGCAGGGCTAGCGGGGCCGCCTACGAGCAGTACTTC
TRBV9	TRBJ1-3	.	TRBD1	CASSLGTGYGNTIYF	TGTGCCAGCAGCCTTGGGACAGGGTATGGAAACACCATATATTTT
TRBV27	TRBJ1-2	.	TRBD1	CASSPIGTGKYGYTF	TGTGCCAGCAGTCCCATCGGGACAGGGAAATATGGCTACACCTTC
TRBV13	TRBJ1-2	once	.	CASSLRDIGYTF	TGTGCCAGCAGCTTAAGGGACATTGGCTACACCTTC
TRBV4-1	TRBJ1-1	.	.	CASSYDENTEAFF	TGCGCCAGCAGCTACGACGAAAACACTGAAGCTTTCTTT
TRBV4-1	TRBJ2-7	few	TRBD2	CASSQEGPLAGGGSSYEQYF	TGCGCCAGCAGCCAAGAAGGCCCCCTAGCGGGAGGGGGGAGCTCCTACGAGCAGTACTTC
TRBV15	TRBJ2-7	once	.	CATSRDPDNSYEQYF	TGTGCCACCAGCAGAGATCCAGACAACTCCTACGAGCAGTACTTC
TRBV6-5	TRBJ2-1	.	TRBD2	CASSNFGTSGYNEQFF	TGTGCCAGCAGTAACTTCGGGACTAGCGGCTACAATGAGCAGTTCTTC
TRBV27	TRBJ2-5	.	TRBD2	CASSIGTSGGETQYF	TGTGCCAGCAGTATCGGGACTAGCGGGGGTGAGACCCAGTACTTC
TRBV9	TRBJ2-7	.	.	CASSVEGDPYEQYF	TGTGCCAGCAGCGTAGAGGGGGATCCCTACGAGCAGTACTTC
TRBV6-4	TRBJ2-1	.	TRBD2	CASSDSGGGAHEQFF	TGTGCCAGCAGTGACTCGGGCGGGGGGGCCCATGAGCAGTTCTTC
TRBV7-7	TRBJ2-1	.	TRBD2	CASSLYPGTSVKDEQFF	TGTGCTAGCAGCCTATACCCCGGGACTAGCGTAAAGGATGAGCAGTTCTTC
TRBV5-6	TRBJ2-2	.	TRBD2	CASSLLAGGRLNTGELFF	TGTGCCAGCAGCTTACTAGCGGGAGGACGATTGAACACCGGGGAGCTGTTTTTT
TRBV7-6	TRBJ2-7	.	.	CASSLDSGGARYEQYF	TGTGCCAGCAGCTTAGATTCAGGCGGGGCTCGCTACGAGCAGTACTTC
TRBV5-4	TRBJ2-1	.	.	CASSLAPHNEQFF	TGTGCCAGCAGCCTCGCGCCCCACAATGAGCAGTTCTTC
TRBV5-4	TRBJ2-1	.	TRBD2	CASSLSASGEIF	TGTGCCAGCAGCCTGTCCGCTAGCGGGGAGATCTTC
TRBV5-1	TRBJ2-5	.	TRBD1	CASWDRVQETQYF	TGCGCCAGCTGGGACAGGGTACAAGAGACCCAGTACTTC
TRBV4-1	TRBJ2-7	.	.	CASSQDKGTAYEQYF	TGCGCCAGCAGCCAAGATAAGGGTACTGCCTACGAGCAGTACTTC
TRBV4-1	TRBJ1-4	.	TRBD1	CASSQDSGQPNEKLFF	TGCGCCAGCAGCCAAGATTCGGGACAGCCTAATGAAAAACTGTTTTTT
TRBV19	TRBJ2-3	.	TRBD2	CASSRGLGVDTQYF	TGTGCCAGTAGTAGGGGACTAGGGGTTGATACGCAGTATTTT
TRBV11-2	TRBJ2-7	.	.	CASSLGIREAYEQYF	TGTGCCAGCAGCTTGGGGATCAGGGAGGCCTACGAGCAGTACTTC
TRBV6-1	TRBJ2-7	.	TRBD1	CASSEGSRGQGYYEQYF	TGTGCCAGCAGTGAAGGGTCGAGGGGACAGGGATACTACGAGCAGTACTTC
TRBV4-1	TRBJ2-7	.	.	CASSQTGGGSSYEQYF	TGCGCCAGCAGCCAAACTGGGGGGGGCAGCTCCTACGAGCAGTACTTC
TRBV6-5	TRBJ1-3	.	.	CASSYTGQSGNTIYF	TGTGCCAGCAGTTACACGGGACAATCTGGAAACACCATATATTTT
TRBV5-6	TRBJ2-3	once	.	CASSFEGWGGTDTQYF	TGTGCCAGCAGCTTTGAGGGTTGGGGTGGGACAGATACGCAGTATTTT
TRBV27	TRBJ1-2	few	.	CASSPVEGGNYGYTF	TGTGCCAGCAGTCCCGTGGAGGGTGGGAACTATGGCTACACCTTC
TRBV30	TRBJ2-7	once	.	CAWRDRGLPLAGVSYEQYF	TGTGCCTGGAGGGACAGGGGTCTTCCTCTAGCGGGAGTCTCCTACGAGCAGTACTTC
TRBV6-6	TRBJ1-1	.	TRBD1	CASSLGQGYEAFF	TGTGCCAGCAGTTTGGGACAGGGATATGAAGCTTTCTTT
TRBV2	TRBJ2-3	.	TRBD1	CASSPGTGDRWLTDTQYF	TGTGCCAGCAGTCCCGGGACAGGCGATCGGTGGTTGACAGATACGCAGTATTTT
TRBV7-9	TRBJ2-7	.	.	CASSLPSEQHYEQYF	TGTGCCAGCAGCTTACCTAGCGAGCAACATTACGAGCAGTACTTC
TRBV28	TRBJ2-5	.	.	CASSLDSNRFQETQYF	TGTGCCAGCAGTTTAGACTCAAACAGGTTTCAAGAGACCCAGTACTTC
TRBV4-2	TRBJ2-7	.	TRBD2	CASSQEAGVPYEQYF	TGTGCCAGCAGCCAAGAAGCGGGAGTCCCCTACGAGCAGTACTTC
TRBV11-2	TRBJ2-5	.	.	CASSMEGPQETQYF	TGTGCCAGCAGCATGGAGGGCCCTCAAGAGACCCAGTACTTC
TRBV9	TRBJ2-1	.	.	CASSVAGLSYNEQFF	TGTGCCAGCAGCGTAGCGGGACTTAGTTACAATGAGCAGTTCTTC
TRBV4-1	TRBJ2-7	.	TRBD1	CASSQFRQGTYEQYF	TGCGCCAGCAGCCAATTTAGACAGGGGACCTACGAGCAGTACTTC
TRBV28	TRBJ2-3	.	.	CASGCDHIWPDTQYF	TGTGCCAGCGGTTGTGACCACATTTGGCCAGATACGCAGTATTTT
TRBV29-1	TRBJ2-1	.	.	CSVVPDVRGEQFF	TGCAGCGTTGTCCCCGATGTGCGGGGTGAGCAGTTCTTC
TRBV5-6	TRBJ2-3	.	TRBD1	CASSLAGTGPTDTQYF	TGTGCCAGCAGCTTGGCCGGGACAGGTCCCACAGATACGCAGTATTTT
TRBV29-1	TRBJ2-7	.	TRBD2	CSVLTSASYEQYF	TGCAGCGTCCTGACTAGCGCCTCCTACGAGCAGTACTTC
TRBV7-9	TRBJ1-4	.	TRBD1	CASSYPRQGAREKLFF	TGTGCCAGCAGCTACCCCCGACAGGGGGCGCGGGAAAAACTGTTTTTT